This TCR beta chain was recorded in a study of shared clonotypes between healthy human individuals (dated by TCRdb to about 2020). Describing the broader study: A couple of women and three men aged 18 to 49 years were included in the cohort. For each donor, three plates each were used for CD4 naive and CD4 memory, two plates were used for CD8 naive, and one plate was used for CD8 memory. Per donor, leukapheresis produced somewhere between about 0.85 and 8.9 billion PBMCs. Blood TCR repertoires of about five healthy adults were deeply sequenced to estimate repertoire size and the extent of clonotype sharing between individuals. Different laboratories and diverse techniques were used to prepare libraries and sequence TCR repertoires, to increase sequencing depth and limit assay-specific biases.

Using the deep immunoSEQ assay, multiplex PCR amplified TCR CDR3 regions from genomic DNA. For each cell subset, the extracted genomic DNA was distributed evenly across all wells of several immunoSEQ 96-well plates, and each plate served as one replicate. For sorted subsets, about 200 ng genomic DNA, equal to 25,000 to 35,000 T cell genomes, was loaded into each replicate PCR. The purified libraries were quantified using a Qubit 3.0 fluorometer, sized with a Bioanalyzer 2100, and then quantified again using the KAPA Library Quantification kit. Each immunoSEQ 96-well plate was sequenced on its own single-read 150-cycle Illumina NextSeq 550 flow cell. Per the original workflow: The immunoSEQ output contained only junctional sequences without quality scores, so filtering could not match that applied to full-length reads. Sequences were annotated with PyIR, a Python wrapper for IgBLAST v1.9, using IMGT germline references to assign V/J genes and CDR3. Reads were filtered out if the reads had weak V/J assignments (E-value above 1e-6), no CDR3, stop codons, out-of-frame junctions, or ambiguous translated residues. V3J clonotypes were defined as sequences sharing an identical inferred V gene, J gene, and CDR3 amino acid sequence. To compute the percentage overlap between repertoires, the number of shared unique clonotypes was divided by the size of the smaller repertoire. Repertoire richness was assessed with RTK rarefaction, the Chao1 estimator, and Recon v2.1 estimates of unobserved clonotypes. Generation probabilities were computed with OLGA for all TCRbeta clonotypes obtained by the gDNA method from several donors. Not all clones reach the TCRdb copy of this immuneACCESS table, which keeps in-frame sequences only. Checked studies attribute under half of the gap to unresolved V genes and leave the rest unexplained. V and J calls plus clone size are reproduced from that table; the DNA served to infer D and trimming. Within this sample are 650,000 to 800,000 clones, with 55% to 75% of them counted one time only. About 1.8% of the sample belongs to the ten largest clones.

The donors were healthy, HIV-negative adults who had no recently reported acute infections or vaccinations. All donors were Caucasian adults living in Nashville, Tennessee, USA. CD4+ T cells were enriched by magnetic negative selection; naive cells were then positively selected on CD45RA, and the negative fraction formed the memory subset. Blood was collected by leukapheresis, and PBMCs were isolated by Ficoll-Histopaque density gradient centrifugation and then cryopreserved in liquid nitrogen vapor phase. Analytical flow cytometry was used to check the purity and quantity of each magnetically sorted T cell population. Each sorted fraction had its genomic DNA isolated and then quantified by UV absorbance on a Nanodrop 2000c. At the junction V is shortened by 1 base and J by 6 bases, with 15 bases in between. The CDR3, cysteine through phenylalanine, is 16 amino acids long. CDR3 DNA only is kept here, 48 bases in frame from base 1. Taken from the germline V gene, the CDR1 and CDR2 loops are SGHVS and FQNEAQ.

On this clone itself: This clone's antigen is unknown. One base away there is no much larger clone; base qualities are not given.

Results and caveats for the whole study, not just this receptor: When a few donors were compared, the shared fraction of clonotypes was 5% to 6.5% for naive CD4, approximately 3.3% for naive CD8, roughly 2.5% for memory CD4, and roughly 0.43% for memory CD8. Based on pairwise subsampling, the degree of clonotype sharing among donors was expected to be affected by sequencing depth. Rarefaction of sorted-subset datasets indicated incomplete sequencing despite the large sequencing depth. Sampling was limited to blood, and TCR repertoires in tissue likely differ from TCR repertoires in blood. Estimated clonotype richness was generally larger for naive than for memory subsets. Because the study included only a small number of donors, the genetic and exposure-history diversity represented was limited. Higher generation probabilities were observed for clonotypes shared by all four sorted-subset donors than for non-shared clonotypes.

The chain was built from TRBV7-8 and TRBJ2-2, with TRBD1 perhaps the D gene, on 5 matching bases. Sequenced input: memory CD4+ T cells sorted from blood. The sample's cell subset or site label, decoded: CD45RA-negative fraction. This receptor was taken from a woman in her twenties or thirties in good health. The DNA sequence reads TGTGCCAGCAGCTTAGGCAGGGTTTTTTCCGCCGGGGAGCTGTTTTTT. It codes for CASSLGRVFSAGELFF.